This record concerns one T cell receptor (beta chain) sequence. The antigen remains undetermined. Trimming removed 5 bases at V and 4 bases at J, with 8 bases between. The CDR3 extends over 12 amino acids. Per the germline V gene, CDR1 is SNHLY and CDR2 is FYNNEI. Run at survey level, the immunoSEQ assay was version v3.0. For each individual sample, sequencing targeted roughly 40,000-50,000 T-cell genomes. Data came from immunoSEQ multiplex PCR; TCRdb stores just in-frame clones and leaves some out. The sample records about 40,000 clones, 86% being singletons. This sample was included in a study of long-term antiretroviral therapy in people with HIV. General observations from the study: Sampling of blood ran from about 2003 to 2018, and older ART regimens were possibly in use.

Every donor contributed at least one pre-ART and at least two post-ART PBMC samples. The J gene is TRBJ1-1, the V gene TRBV2; no clear D gene. This specimen was unsorted PBMCs, taken 0.1 years before starting antiretroviral therapy. This sequence originates from a woman in her forties or fifties with HIV. CDR3: CASSIISTEAFF. CDR3 DNA: TGTGCCAGCAGTATCATAAGCACTGAAGCTTTCTTT.